This TCR beta chain is from a study of cytomegalovirus exposure and HLA in healthy donors. About the research overall: The same platform was used for the roughly 120 validation repertoires as for the approximately 720 first-cohort repertoires, as reported in a later analysis. Study observations and caveats: Cytomegalovirus-associated TCR beta chains were listed, numbering some 170. A subsequent analysis found that TCR clusters from the first cohort also tended to co-occur in the 90 to 150 validation repertoires, with 90% to 95% of cluster scores above 0. In vitro testing confirmed a few CMV-associated chains as specific for CMV antigens.

Assay used: immunoSEQ multiplex PCR; TCRdb lists only in-frame clones, some missing. The table shows roughly 57,000 clones, with roughly 93% occurring only once. Of note for this clone: As yet, its antigen is unknown.

Specimen: PBMCs. The receptor comes from a woman in her late teens or twenties in good health and CMV-seropositive.

CDR3 protein: CASSATAGGPARNTGELFF. CDR3 in DNA: TGTGCCAGTAGTGCCACTGCGGGGGGCCCTGCTAGGAACACCGGGGAGCTGTTTTTT. The chain carries TRBV19 and TRBJ2-2, with 8 bases lining up with TRBD2. The germline V gene has CDR1 LNHDA and CDR2 SQIVND (reference sequence). Losses at the gene ends were 5 bases for V and 1 base for J; bases not matched to a gene: 15. The length of the CDR3 is 19 residues. Supplemented by reference TRBV19 and TRBJ2-2, the full variable domain reads DGGITQSPKYLFRKEGQNVTLSCEQNLNHDAMYWYRQDPGQGLRLIYYSQIVNDFQKGDIAEGYSVSREKKESFPLTVTSAQKNPTAFYLCASSATAGGPARNTGELFFGEGSRLTVL.